Only a few counts were recorded for the clone carrying this T cell receptor (beta chain). Its specificity is unknown. The data were obtained in a study of CD8 T cells in ankylosing spondylitis. Using quantitative 5'-RACE with molecular barcodes, the authors made TCR beta libraries. TCRdb reprocessed the 5' RACE reads with MiXCR, giving one entry per CDR3 protein. The repertoire holds 250,000 to 300,000 distinct CDR3 sequences, with 18% as singletons. The CDR3 contains 16 residues. V shed 4 bases, J shed 1 base, and the junction held 9 bases outside the gene matches. Germline V gene sequence: CDR1 SEHNR, CDR2 FQNEAQ (reference sequence). Broader study findings: It appeared that ankylosing spondylitis blood was characterized by a TCR beta motif of under ten highly homologous variants.

Sequencing was performed on blood, either unsorted or a sorted T cell fraction (not recorded which). This chain uses TRBV7-9 with TRBJ2-5, with TRBD1 matching over 7 bases. The source of this sequence is a male donor with ankylosing spondylitis or in good health (not recorded which). The DNA of the CDR3 is TGTGCCAGCAGCTCCAGACAGGGTAGGGGCCAAGAGACCCAGTACTTC. Translation: CASSSRQGRGQETQYF.